These 21 T cell receptor beta chains share one sample of origin, sequenced in a study of blood T cell repertoires in COVID-19. Repertoires were generated with immunoSEQ multiplex PCR, while TCRdb's copy carries only in-frame clones and drops some. The table shows over 250,000 clones, with 85% to 90% occurring only once. Sequenced: peripheral blood. These receptors were collected from a woman aged 40 to 50 who had recovered from COVID-19.

The rearrangement uses TRBV21-1 and TRBJ2-7; the DNA was not compared with TRBD2, the D call given in the table. TRBV21-1 is classified as a pseudogene. The CDR3 has 12 amino acids. In nucleotides, the CDR3 is TGTGCCAGCAGCAAAAACCGGGTTGCGGCGTACGTC. Encoded protein: CASSKNRVAAYV.

The sample holds a few counts of this clone. The rearrangement links TRBV24-1 to TRBJ2-7; 10 bases agree with TRBD1. The CDR3 has 13 amino acids. Looked up from germline, CDR1 is KGHDR and CDR2 is SFDVKD. The trim removed 9 bases at V and 4 bases at J, leaving 5 bases unmatched. The CDR3 sequence is CATRDRGWYEQYV. The DNA for the CDR3 is TGTGCCACCCGGGACAGGGGATGGTACGAGCAGTACGTC.

The chain couples TRBV12-5 to TRBJ2-1; 7 nucleotides agree with TRBD2. V lost 6 bases, J lost 9 bases, and 14 bases stayed unmatched. The germline CDR1 and CDR2 sequences are LGHNT and FRNRAP. The CDR3 totals 15 residues. The CDR3, as DNA: TGTGCTAGTGGCCCCTTGGGGGAGGGCCTGGGTGAGCAGTTCTTC. Translated, it gives CASGPLGEGLGEQFF.

V is TRBV11-3 and J is TRBJ2-2, with 8 bases fitting TRBD2. The CDR3 has 19 residues. Germline CDR1 reads SGHNT; CDR2 reads YENEEA. The junction had 16 bases not matched to a gene; V was cut back by 3 bases and J by 4 bases. The CDR3 sequence: CASSLGTRGTLAGTGELFF. CDR3 DNA: TGTGCCAGCAGCTTGGGGACAAGGGGAACCCTAGCGGGCACCGGGGAGCTGTTTTTT.

The chain employs TRBV18 and TRBJ1-2; the D gene is possibly TRBD1 (6 bases). Germline CDR1 and CDR2: KGHSH and LQKENI. The CDR3 totals 16 residues. The V gene lost 4 bases and the J gene lost 0 bases, with 15 bases spanning the gap. Written as DNA, the CDR3 is TGTGCCAGCTCACGCCCGGGACACCCAGCTAACTATGGCTACACCTTC. It is translated as CASSRPGHPANYGYTF.

The chain carries TRBV5-5 and TRBJ2-1, with D perhaps TRBD2 (6 bases). Germline CDR1 SGHKS, CDR2 YYEKEE (reference sequence). The CDR3 runs 15 residues. Between the trimmed V and J ends, which lost 6 bases and 2 bases, there was a span of 15 bases. The CDR3 DNA follows: TGTGCCAGCACATTGGGGGGAGCCCCCTACAATGAGCAGTTCTTC. Its translation: CASTLGGAPYNEQFF.

V and J are TRBV7-9 and TRBJ1-6; D is perhaps TRBD1 (5 bases). V lost 5 bases and J lost 14, with 10 bases in between. CDR3 length: 11 amino acids. Germline V gene sequence: CDR1 SEHNR, CDR2 FQNEAQ (reference sequence). CDR3 sequence: CASSRAGALHF. The CDR3 bases are TGTGCCAGCAGCCGGGCGGGGGCCCTCCACTTT.

This chain links TRBV9 with TRBJ2-4; 9 positions match TRBD2. Germline CDR1 SGDLS, CDR2 YYNGEE. V was clipped by 0 bases and J by 7 bases; unmatched bases: 8. This CDR3 comprises 16 residues. This chain's CDR3 is CASSVGVAGVGNIQYF. The CDR3, as DNA: TGTGCCAGCAGCGTAGGGGTAGCGGGAGTGGGGAACATTCAGTACTTC.

This clone occurred a few times. The chain has TRBV18 and TRBJ1-1, with TRBD1 matching over 9 bases. Germline CDR1 KGHSH, CDR2 LQKENI. J gave up 6 bases and V 3 bases, and 5 bases lay outside the gene matches. The CDR3 spans 14 residues. For the CDR3, the DNA is TGTGCCAGCTCACCCTCCGACAGGGGGGCTGAAGCTTTCTTT. This translates into CASSPSDRGAEAFF.

The chain uses TRBV6-5 and TRBJ2-7, with no clear D. CDR3 size: 12 residues. V was pared by 6 bases and J by 2 bases, with 8 bases between. Germline V gene sequence: CDR1 MNHEY, CDR2 SVGAGI. The CDR3 region is CASRRHPYEQYF. Written as DNA, the CDR3 is TGTGCCAGCAGACGACACCCCTACGAGCAGTACTTC.

The gene calls are TRBV12-3 or TRBV12-4 and TRBJ1-2, with a possible D match to TRBD1 (5 bases). The CDR3 contains 12 residues. V was trimmed by 3 bases and J by 6 bases, leaving 8 bases between them. CDR3 sequence reads: CASSFAGDGYTF. The CDR3 nucleotides are TGTGCCAGCAGTTTTGCGGGGGATGGCTACACCTTC.

The genes are TRBV30 and TRBJ1-6; 9 bases are a match to TRBD1. The V segment lost 1 base and the J segment 7 bases; nucleotides outside the gene matches: 5. The CDR3 loop spans 15 amino acids. CDR1 is GTSNPN and CDR2 is SVGIG in the germline V gene (reference sequence). CDR3 region: CAWSAGGQGNSPLHF. DNA of the CDR3: TGTGCCTGGAGTGCGGGGGGACAGGGAAATTCACCCCTCCACTTT.

The V call is TRBV30, the J call TRBJ1-4; no definite D call. The CDR3 sequence is 14 residues long. Germline V lookup: CDR1 GTSNPN, CDR2 SVGIG (reference sequence). Trimming shortened V by 3 bases and J by 7 bases, and 15 bases separated the two germline ends. In DNA, the CDR3 is TGTGCCTGGAGACAAAGTCAACGGGGTGAAAAACTGTTTTTT. Its protein is CAWRQSQRGEKLFF.

The rearrangement joins TRBV30 to TRBJ1-1; tentative D call: TRBD1 (6 bases). In germline, CDR1 is GTSNPN, CDR2 SVGIG (reference sequence). The V end was cut by 5 bases, the J end by 3 bases, with 22 bases between. The CDR3 consists of 16 residues. In nucleotides, the CDR3 is TGTGCCTGGTTGTTGACAGGCCCCCGCGGGTACACTGAAGCTTTCTTT. Its translation is CAWLLTGPRGYTEAFF.

This chain uses TRBV6-5 with TRBJ1-2; 7 bases are a match to TRBD1. The CDR3 consists of 12 residues. The germline V gene encodes CDR1 MNHEY and CDR2 SVGAGI. V was pared by 6 bases and J by 4 bases, with 2 bases of the junction left unmatched. CDR3 in amino acids: CASRRQGYGYTF. CDR3 bases: TGTGCCAGCAGAAGACAGGGCTATGGCTACACCTTC.

This clone was counted a few times. The chain is built from TRBV9 and TRBJ2-3, with D unclear. The CDR3 is 12 amino acids. Germline V gives CDR1 SGDLS, CDR2 YYNGEE. The germline V and J ends were trimmed by 4 bases and 6 bases, with 9 bases remaining between them. CDR3 in DNA: TGTGCCAGCAGCCCGACTGGGGATACGCAGTATTTT. This gives the protein CASSPTGDTQYF. Full variable domain (remainder filled in from reference TRBV9 and TRBJ2-3): DSGVTQTPKHLITATGQRVTLRCSPRSGDLSVYWYQQSLDQGLQFLIQYYNGEERAKGNILERFSAQQFPDLHSELNLSSLELGDSALYFCASSPTGDTQYFGPGTRLTVL.

The V gene is TRBV12-3 or TRBV12-4, the J gene TRBJ1-1; D not resolved. The germline V and J ends were trimmed by 6 bases and 4 bases, with 9 bases remaining between them. CDR3 length equals 12 residues. In nucleotides, the CDR3 is TGTGCCAGCAGGACTGAGGGCACTGAAGCTTTCTTT. This sequence encodes CASRTEGTEAFF.

The chain recombines TRBV10-3 with TRBJ2-3; possible D gene TRBD2, 7 bases. The length of the CDR3 is 13 residues. V lost 10 bases to trimming and J lost 2 bases, with 13 bases between them. Germline V gives CDR1 ENHRY, CDR2 SYGVKD. CDR3 sequence: CATRGGDTDTQYF. For the CDR3, the DNA is TGTGCCACCCGAGGGGGGGACACAGATACGCAGTATTTT.

V is TRBV30 and J is TRBJ1-1; 7 nucleotides align to TRBD1. Losses at the gene ends were 2 bases for V and 4 bases for J; bases not matched to a gene: 19. The CDR3 length is 18 residues. Germline V CDR1 and CDR2: GTSNPN, SVGIG (reference sequence). CDR3 residues: CAWSRLAQGGVRGTEAFF. Here the CDR3 DNA reads TGTGCCTGGAGTCGTCTGGCGCAGGGGGGCGTCCGGGGCACTGAAGCTTTCTTT. Complete variable domain (other parts from reference TRBV30 and TRBJ1-1): SQTIHQWPATLVQPVGSPLSLECTVEGTSNPNLYWYRQAAGRGLQLLFYSVGIGQISSEVPQNLSASRPQDRQFILSSKKLLLSDSGFYLCAWSRLAQGGVRGTEAFFGQGTRLTVV.

V usage is TRBV7-9 and J usage is TRBJ2-1; 7 nucleotides agree with TRBD2. Trimming removed 5 bases from V and 7 bases from J; junction bases left unmatched: 14. Looked up from germline, CDR1 is SEHNR and CDR2 is FQNEAQ (reference sequence). This CDR3 contains 16 residues. CDR3 residues: CASSPPSAGRENEQFF. In DNA form, the CDR3 reads TGTGCCAGCAGCCCCCCCTCAGCGGGAAGGGAGAATGAGCAGTTCTTC.

This clone was seen once. The rearrangement links TRBV27 to TRBJ1-2, with a weak D call TRBD1 (5 bases). Germline V gene data show CDR1 as MNHEY and CDR2 as SMNVEV (reference sequence). This CDR3 is 16 amino acids long. V lost 7 bases to trimming and J lost 1 base, with 19 bases between them. CDR3 region: CASKMVAGGGNYGYTF. The CDR3 nucleotides are TGTGCCAGCAAGATGGTGGCCGGGGGGGGTAACTATGGCTACACCTTC.